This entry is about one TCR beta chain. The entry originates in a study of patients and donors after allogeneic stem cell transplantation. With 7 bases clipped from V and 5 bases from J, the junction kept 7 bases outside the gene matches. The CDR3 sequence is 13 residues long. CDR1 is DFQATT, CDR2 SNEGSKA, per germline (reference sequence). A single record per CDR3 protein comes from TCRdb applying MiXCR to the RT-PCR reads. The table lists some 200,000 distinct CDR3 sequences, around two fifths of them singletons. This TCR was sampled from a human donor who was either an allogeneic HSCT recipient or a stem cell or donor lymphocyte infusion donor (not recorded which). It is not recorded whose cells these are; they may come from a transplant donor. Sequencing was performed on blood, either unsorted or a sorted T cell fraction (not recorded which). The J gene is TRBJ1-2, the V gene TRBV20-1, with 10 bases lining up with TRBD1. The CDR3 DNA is TGCAGTGGCTCCGGGACAGGGGTTTATGGCTACACCTTC. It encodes CSGSGTGVYGYTF.